This section outlines one T cell receptor (beta chain) sequence together with its context. This sample is part of a study of blood T cell repertoires in COVID-19. Study-level information: Some COVID-19 samples were acute and others convalescent; all came from the United States, Italy and Spain.

Some clones are missing from TCRdb's copy, which holds only in-frame ones; the method was immunoSEQ multiplex PCR. The data show 220,000 or so clones, approximately 77% seen once. Trimming at V came to 2 bases and at J to 6 bases, leaving 10 bases not matched to a gene. The germline CDR1 and CDR2 sequences are MNHEY and SVGEGT. The CDR3 consists of 17 residues. The sequence came from a woman aged 80 or over with acute or convalescent COVID-19. The sample was peripheral blood. The V gene is TRBV6-2 or TRBV6-3, the J gene TRBJ1-5; 10 bases map to TRBD1. As DNA, the CDR3 is TGTGCCAGCAGTTACCGTCCGACAGGGGGCGCGGGTCAGCCCCAGCATTTT. The encoded protein is CASSYRPTGGAGQPQHF.